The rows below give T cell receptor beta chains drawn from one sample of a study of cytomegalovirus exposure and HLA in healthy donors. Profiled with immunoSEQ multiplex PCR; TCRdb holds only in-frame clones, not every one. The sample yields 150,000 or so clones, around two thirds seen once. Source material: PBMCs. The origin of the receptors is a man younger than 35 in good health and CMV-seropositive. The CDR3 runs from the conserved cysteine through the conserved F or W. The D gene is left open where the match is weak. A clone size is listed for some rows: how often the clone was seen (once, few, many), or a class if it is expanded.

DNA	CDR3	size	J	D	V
TGCGCCAGCAGCACCGGACTAGCGGGGGGCACAGATACGCAGTATTTT	CASSTGLAGGTDTQYF	-	TRBJ2-3	TRBD2	TRBV5-1
TGTGCCAGCAGCTCCTCCGGGACAGAGCAGTTCTTC	CASSSSGTEQFF	-	TRBJ2-1	-	TRBV7-2
TGTGCCAGCTCACCAGGGAGGGACGAGCAGTACTTC	CASSPGRDEQYF	-	TRBJ2-7	TRBD2	TRBV18
TGTGCCAGCAGCGCGCCGACAGGGTTAGGAGAGACCCAGTACTTC	CASSAPTGLGETQYF	once	TRBJ2-5	TRBD1	TRBV7-9
TGTGCCAGCAGCTTACCCGGGAACACCGGGGAGCTGTTTTTT	CASSLPGNTGELFF	-	TRBJ2-2	-	TRBV5-4
TGTGCCAGCAGTTACAGGTGGCAGGGTAATGAAAAACTGTTTTTT	CASSYRWQGNEKLFF	-	TRBJ1-4	-	TRBV5-4
TGTGCCAGCAGTTTAAGGATGGCAGGGAACACCGGGGAGCTGTTTTTT	CASSLRMAGNTGELFF	-	TRBJ2-2	-	TRBV6-5
TGTGCCAGCTCATCGACCGGGGACAATGAGCAGTTCTTC	CASSSTGDNEQFF	once	TRBJ2-1	-	TRBV18
TGTGCCAGCAGCTTACGCACAGGACAAGAGACCCAGTACTTC	CASSLRTGQETQYF	-	TRBJ2-5	-	TRBV5-4
TGTGCCAGCAGCTTAGGAGGGGGGGGTCCACGAGAGACCCAGTACTTC	CASSLGGGGPRETQYF	-	TRBJ2-5	-	TRBV7-9
TGTGCCAGCTCACCATCCTACCCCCCGGTCAACTATGGCTACACCTTC	CASSPSYPPVNYGYTF	-	TRBJ1-2	-	TRBV18
TGTGCCAGCAGCCCTTCGGGGGGCAGGTATACGCAGTATTTT	CASSPSGGRYTQYF	-	TRBJ2-3	-	TRBV7-2
TGTGCCAGCTCCCTCGGCGGAGGGGACTACGAGCAGTACTTC	CASSLGGGDYEQYF	few	TRBJ2-7	-	TRBV18
TGTGCCAGCGCAGTATCCCTACAGGGTTCCTATAATTCACCCCTCCACTTT	CASAVSLQGSYNSPLHF	-	TRBJ1-6	-	TRBV2
TGCGCCAGCAGCCACCACGGGGGGGTAAAAATGCAGTACTTC	CASSHHGGVKMQYF	-	TRBJ2-7	TRBD2	TRBV4-1
TGTGCCAGCAGCTCGACCGGGACAGGACACACCGGGGAGCTGTTTTTT	CASSSTGTGHTGELFF	-	TRBJ2-2	TRBD1	TRBV7-6
TGTGCCAGCAGCCACAATCGGGGGGCCGGGGAAGATACGCAGTATTTT	CASSHNRGAGEDTQYF	few	TRBJ2-3	-	TRBV6-6
TGTGCCAGTAGTATCGGGACAGTCGGCTTGGAGACCCAGTACTTC	CASSIGTVGLETQYF	-	TRBJ2-5	TRBD1	TRBV19
TGTGCCAGCAGTGAAGGGGGGACAAAGGCTTTCTTT	CASSEGGTKAFF	-	TRBJ1-1	-	TRBV2
TGTGCCAGTACAGGGTCGAGAGGCTACACCTTC	CASTGSRGYTF	-	TRBJ1-2	-	TRBV28
TGTGCCAGCAGCGTAGGGACACAGCCCTACGAGCAGTACTTC	CASSVGTQPYEQYF	-	TRBJ2-7	-	TRBV9
TGTGCCAGCCGGAAGCGGGGGGCCGATGGAGGGGAGCTGTTTTTT	CASRKRGADGGELFF	few	TRBJ2-2	TRBD2	TRBV10-3
TGCGCCAGCAGTTCGGGACAGCTGGGTGAAAAACTGTTTTTT	CASSSGQLGEKLFF	-	TRBJ1-4	TRBD1	TRBV5-1
TGTGCCAGCAGTCGAGCCGGGACAGGGCCGAGGGCTTTCTTT	CASSRAGTGPRAFF	once	TRBJ1-1	TRBD1	TRBV6-5
TGTGCCAGCAGCTCAGTAGGAGCCTACGAGCAGTACTTC	CASSSVGAYEQYF	-	TRBJ2-7	-	TRBV11-2
TGTGCCAGCACCCGGGACAGGGGGCGGCCTGGGGCCAACGTCCTGACTTTC	CASTRDRGRPGANVLTF	once	TRBJ2-6	TRBD1	TRBV7-9
TGTGCCAGCGTCGACAGGGGTCGGCCCCAGCATTTT	CASVDRGRPQHF	-	TRBJ1-5	-	TRBV21-1
TGTGCCAGCAGCTTGGACAGGGATAGTGGCTACACCTTC	CASSLDRDSGYTF	-	TRBJ1-2	-	TRBV5-4
TGTGCCAGCAGCGCTAGGACCGGGACTAGGAAAAACAATGAGCAGTTCTTC	CASSARTGTRKNNEQFF	-	TRBJ2-1	TRBD2	TRBV13
TGTGCCACCAAGCGGCTTAATGAAAAACTGTTTTTT	CATKRLNEKLFF	-	TRBJ1-4	-	TRBV15
TGTGCCAGCAGCGTAGCTAATAGCGGGTTCCAAGAGACCCAGTACTTC	CASSVANSGFQETQYF	-	TRBJ2-5	TRBD2	TRBV9
TGTGCCAGCAGCTTGGTCGGCGGGAGTCTGTCCGAGCAGTACTTC	CASSLVGGSLSEQYF	-	TRBJ2-7	TRBD2	TRBV5-4
TGTGCCAGCAGCTCCGGACAGGGGGCAGGTGAAAAACTGTTTTTT	CASSSGQGAGEKLFF	-	TRBJ1-4	TRBD1	TRBV7-9
TGCAGCGCCGGACTTTCTTACGAGCAGTACTTC	CSAGLSYEQYF	-	TRBJ2-7	-	TRBV29-1
TGTGCCAGAAGCTTGGCCGGACAGATAAGGATGAACACTGAAGCTTTCTTT	CARSLAGQIRMNTEAFF	-	TRBJ1-1	-	TRBV7-5
TGCGCCAGCAGCTTGTTCTTCTCGCAGGGATCCTACGAGCAGTACTTC	CASSLFFSQGSYEQYF	-	TRBJ2-7	-	TRBV5-1
TGTGCCAGCAGCGGCCGTCCCGGGACAGGGGGCGGTCGGTTCTTC	CASSGRPGTGGGRFF	-	TRBJ2-1	TRBD1	TRBV9
TGTGCCAGCAGCCAGGACTTAGCCCAGTACTTC	CASSQDLAQYF	-	TRBJ2-5	-	TRBV5-6
TGTGCCAGTAGTTCAACCGGGACAGGGGGGATCGGTGCCAAAAACATTCAGTACTTC	CASSSTGTGGIGAKNIQYF	-	TRBJ2-4	TRBD1	TRBV19
TGTGCCAGCAGCCTTCTGGAACAGGGGGCTGATGGCTACACCTTC	CASSLLEQGADGYTF	-	TRBJ1-2	TRBD1	TRBV7-9
TGTGCCAGCAGCCAAAGACCGGCGGTAAACTACGAGCAGTACTTC	CASSQRPAVNYEQYF	-	TRBJ2-7	-	TRBV4-2
TGTGCCAGCAGCCGACCGGGACACCTGAACACTGAAGCTTTCTTT	CASSRPGHLNTEAFF	few	TRBJ1-1	-	TRBV4-2
TGTGCCAGCAGCCTGGGAGCTAACTATGGCTACACCTTC	CASSLGANYGYTF	few	TRBJ1-2	-	TRBV7-3
TGTGCCAGTAGTATCCTTTGGACAGGGGGCAACTATGGCTACACCTTC	CASSILWTGGNYGYTF	-	TRBJ1-2	TRBD1	TRBV19
TGTGCCAGCAGCGCCCAGGGGATTGTGGGTCAGCCCCAGCATTTT	CASSAQGIVGQPQHF	-	TRBJ1-5	-	TRBV7-2
TGCGCCAGCAGCTTGGTTGCGGAAGAGACCCAGTACTTC	CASSLVAEETQYF	-	TRBJ2-5	-	TRBV5-1
TGTGCCAGCAGCTTAGGTCCACTTGGACAGGGGGCGGAGGGCTACACCTTC	CASSLGPLGQGAEGYTF	once	TRBJ1-2	TRBD1	TRBV13
TGTGCCAGCACCCGGGACAGGGGTGGCAATCAGCCCCAGCATTTT	CASTRDRGGNQPQHF	-	TRBJ1-5	TRBD1	TRBV6-1
TGTGCCATCAGTCCCAGGGATTCGGGCGAGCAGTACTTC	CAISPRDSGEQYF	-	TRBJ2-7	-	TRBV10-3
TGTGCCAGCAGGGAAAGAGGGTTGGAGACCCAGTACTTC	CASRERGLETQYF	-	TRBJ2-5	-	TRBV27
TGTGCCAGCACCTTGGGCAGGGGAGGAAACACCATATATTTT	CASTLGRGGNTIYF	-	TRBJ1-3	-	TRBV6-5
TGTGCCAGCTCACCATTACCGGGACTGCAAGAGACCCAGTACTTC	CASSPLPGLQETQYF	-	TRBJ2-5	-	TRBV18